The rows below give T cell receptor beta chains drawn from one sample of a study of T-cell reconstitution after alpha-beta-depleted transplantation in children. One entry per CDR3 protein, called by TCRdb with MiXCR from the PCR reads. The table shows about 610,000 distinct CDR3 sequences, with over 9.5% occurring only once. This material consisted of PBMCs from the stem cell graft donor, taken from the stem cell graft. Source of these receptors: a human donor who donated a stem cell graft to a child with acute myeloid leukemia. The CDR3 runs from the conserved cysteine through the conserved F or W. D genes are given only for firm matches. Clone size is shown for a subset of rows, as once, few, many or a class of expanded clone.

CDR3 DNA: TGCGCCAGCAGCCCGGAGGGTAGCACTGAAGCTTTCTTT
CDR3 protein: CASSPEGSTEAFF
clone size: few
D gene: -
V gene: TRBV5-1
J gene: TRBJ1-1

CDR3 DNA: TGTGCCAGCAGTCCCCAGGGCTCCCGAGCCTACGAGCAGTACTTC
CDR3 protein: CASSPQGSRAYEQYF
clone size: few
D gene: -
V gene: TRBV28
J gene: TRBJ2-7

CDR3 DNA: TGTGCCAGCTCACGCCCGGGACAGAGCTCCTACGAGCAGTACTTC
CDR3 protein: CASSRPGQSSYEQYF
clone size: -
D gene: TRBD1
V gene: TRBV18
J gene: TRBJ2-7

CDR3 DNA: TGTGCCAGCAGTTACCGTGGAGGGACAGGGGATTCCTACGAGCAGTACTTC
CDR3 protein: CASSYRGGTGDSYEQYF
clone size: many
D gene: TRBD1
V gene: TRBV6-2/TRBV6-3
J gene: TRBJ2-7

CDR3 DNA: TGTGCCACCAGCAGGTCCTACAATGAGCAGTTCTTC
CDR3 protein: CATSRSYNEQFF
clone size: few
D gene: -
V gene: TRBV15
J gene: TRBJ2-1

CDR3 DNA: TGCGCCAGCAGCCCTCTGACGGGACAGGGGGCAAAAGGCTACACCTTC
CDR3 protein: CASSPLTGQGAKGYTF
clone size: -
D gene: TRBD1
V gene: TRBV5-1
J gene: TRBJ1-2

CDR3 DNA: TGTGCCAGCAGTCTCAGCAACAGGGAACTCACCTTC
CDR3 protein: CASSLSNRELTF
clone size: -
D gene: -
V gene: TRBV12-3/TRBV12-4
J gene: TRBJ1-2

CDR3 DNA: TGTGCCAGCAGCTCCCGGACAGGGGGAAGATTCAATTCACCCCTCCACTTT
CDR3 protein: CASSSRTGGRFNSPLHF
clone size: -
D gene: TRBD1
V gene: TRBV7-2
J gene: TRBJ1-6

CDR3 DNA: TGTGCCACCCGGGGGGGCCTGGATCAGCCCCAGCATTTT
CDR3 protein: CATRGGLDQPQHF
clone size: -
D gene: -
V gene: TRBV10-3
J gene: TRBJ1-5

CDR3 DNA: TGCAGTGCTAGAGCCCGAGCCAAGGACCATAATTCACCCCTCCACTTT
CDR3 protein: CSARARAKDHNSPLHF
clone size: few
D gene: -
V gene: TRBV20-1
J gene: TRBJ1-6

CDR3 DNA: TGCAGTGCTAGACTTCCGGGACCGGGGGCTCTCGAGCAGTACTTC
CDR3 protein: CSARLPGPGALEQYF
clone size: many
D gene: -
V gene: TRBV20-1
J gene: TRBJ2-7

CDR3 DNA: TGTGCCAGCATGGACAGGGTGTATCAGCCCCAGCATTTT
CDR3 protein: CASMDRVYQPQHF
clone size: few
D gene: TRBD1
V gene: TRBV6-2/TRBV6-3
J gene: TRBJ1-5

CDR3 DNA: TGTGCCAGCAGTTTTTCGCAAGGCGGGGCCAATGAGCAGTTCTTC
CDR3 protein: CASSFSQGGANEQFF
clone size: -
D gene: -
V gene: TRBV12-3/TRBV12-4
J gene: TRBJ2-1

CDR3 DNA: TGTGCCAGCTCAACTGACAGGGGGAGTACCGGGGAGCTGTTTTTT
CDR3 protein: CASSTDRGSTGELFF
clone size: many
D gene: TRBD1
V gene: TRBV18
J gene: TRBJ2-2

CDR3 DNA: TGTGCCAGCATCCTACTAGCGGGCAATGAGCAGTTCTTC
CDR3 protein: CASILLAGNEQFF
clone size: many
D gene: TRBD2
V gene: TRBV2
J gene: TRBJ2-1

CDR3 DNA: TGCAGTGCTAGAAAAGGGACAGGGGGTAGCTACGAGCAGTACTTC
CDR3 protein: CSARKGTGGSYEQYF
clone size: few
D gene: TRBD1
V gene: TRBV20-1
J gene: TRBJ2-7

CDR3 DNA: TGTGCCTGGAGTAGACAGGGGGTGCGGATAACCTACGAGCAGTACTTC
CDR3 protein: CAWSRQGVRITYEQYF
clone size: -
D gene: TRBD1
V gene: TRBV30
J gene: TRBJ2-7

CDR3 DNA: TGTGCCAGCAGCTTAATCCGTCGGGAGGGACCCTACGAGCAGTACTTC
CDR3 protein: CASSLIRREGPYEQYF
clone size: -
D gene: TRBD2
V gene: TRBV7-3
J gene: TRBJ2-7

CDR3 DNA: TGTGCCAGCAGTTTTTTGGGGTTACAAGAGACCCAGTACTTC
CDR3 protein: CASSFLGLQETQYF
clone size: -
D gene: -
V gene: TRBV27
J gene: TRBJ2-5

CDR3 DNA: TGTGCCAGTAGCGCGCGGGGGGAGAACACCGGGGAGCTGTTTTTT
CDR3 protein: CASSARGENTGELFF
clone size: -
D gene: TRBD2
V gene: TRBV19
J gene: TRBJ2-2